This TCR beta chain was recovered during a study of shared clonotypes between healthy human individuals. Assay used: immunoSEQ multiplex PCR; TCRdb lists only in-frame clones, some missing. This sample has about 2 million clones, with approximately 95% found just once. The TCR originated in a man between 18 and 35 years old in good health. The sample taken for sequencing was naive CD4+ T cells sorted from blood. Indicated subset: CD45RA+ positively selected.

CDR3 DNA: TGTGCCACAGGGGTAACCAGACAGGGGAGGAATGATGGCAATCAGCCCCAGCATTTT. This codes for CATGVTRQGRNDGNQPQHF. The V call is TRBV11-2, the J call TRBJ1-5; 8 bases match TRBD1. Germline CDR1 and CDR2: SGHAT and FQNNGV. The V segment lost 10 bases and the J segment 2 bases; nucleotides outside the gene matches: 22. The CDR3 is 19 residues long.